This T cell receptor (beta chain) was captured in a study of Graves' ophthalmopathy and Graves' hyperthyroidism. Many counts were recorded for this clonotype. Amplification from RNA transcripts yielded the TCR beta CDR3 regions. RT-PCR with HTBI primers came first, then second-round multiplex PCR. TCRdb itself ran the multiplex PCR reads through MiXCR, one entry per CDR3 protein. The sample has about 740,000 distinct CDR3 sequences; 40% are singletons. This CDR3 comprises 12 residues. V was cut by 2 bases and J by 1 base, with 3 bases left in between. Germline V CDR1 and CDR2: ENHRY, SYGVKD. The chain joins TRBV10-3 to TRBJ2-7; D gene ambiguous. The clonotype originates from an adult man with Graves' ophthalmopathy. The material sequenced was peripheral blood. The CDR3 is CAISENSYEQYF. As DNA, the CDR3 is TGTGCCATCAGTGAGAATTCCTACGAGCAGTACTTC.